This TCR beta chain was found in a study of blood T cell repertoires in COVID-19. About the study: The origin of the acute and convalescent COVID-19 samples was the United States, Italy and Spain. Nucleic acid was either cDNA or gDNA, and it came from T cells, B-cell-depleted T cells, or PBMCs.

Original methodology: The assay estimated nucleated cells by amplifying reference gene primers. Some clones are missing from TCRdb's copy, which holds only in-frame ones; the method was immunoSEQ multiplex PCR. That table is the source of V, J and clone size, and D and trimming were worked out from the DNA. The sample has 250,000 to 350,000 clones, 89% seen once. The CDR3 length is 14 residues. V lost 4 bases to trimming and J lost 0 bases, with 10 bases between them. CDR1 and CDR2 from the germline V gene are GTSNPN and SVGIG (reference sequence). This chain connects TRBV30 to TRBJ1-3, with D hard to call. Material: peripheral blood. This sequence was found in a woman aged 55-75 years with acute or convalescent COVID-19. CDR3 DNA sequence: TGTGCCTGGACGGAGCAAAACTCTGGAAACACCATATATTTT. Residues: CAWTEQNSGNTIYF.